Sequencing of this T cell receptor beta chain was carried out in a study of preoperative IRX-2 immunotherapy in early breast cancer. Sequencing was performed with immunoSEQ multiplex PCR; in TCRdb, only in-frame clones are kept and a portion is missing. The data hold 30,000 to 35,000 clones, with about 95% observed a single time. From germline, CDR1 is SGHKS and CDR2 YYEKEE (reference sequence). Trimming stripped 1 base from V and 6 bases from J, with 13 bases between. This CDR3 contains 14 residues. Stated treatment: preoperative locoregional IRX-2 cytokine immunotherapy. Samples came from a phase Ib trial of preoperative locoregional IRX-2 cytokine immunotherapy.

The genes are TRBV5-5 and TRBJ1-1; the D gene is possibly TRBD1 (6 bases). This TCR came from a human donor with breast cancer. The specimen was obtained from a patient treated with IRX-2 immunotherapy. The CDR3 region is CASSLMGARAEAFF. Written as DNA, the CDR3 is TGTGCCAGCAGCTTGATGGGGGCAAGGGCTGAAGCTTTCTTT. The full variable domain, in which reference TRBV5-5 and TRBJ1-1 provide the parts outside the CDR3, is DAGVTQSPTHLIKTRGQQVTLRCSPISGHKSVSWYQQVLGQGPQFIFQYYEKEERGRGNFPDRFSARQFPNYSSELNVNALLLGDSALYLCASSLMGARAEAFFGQGTRLTVV.